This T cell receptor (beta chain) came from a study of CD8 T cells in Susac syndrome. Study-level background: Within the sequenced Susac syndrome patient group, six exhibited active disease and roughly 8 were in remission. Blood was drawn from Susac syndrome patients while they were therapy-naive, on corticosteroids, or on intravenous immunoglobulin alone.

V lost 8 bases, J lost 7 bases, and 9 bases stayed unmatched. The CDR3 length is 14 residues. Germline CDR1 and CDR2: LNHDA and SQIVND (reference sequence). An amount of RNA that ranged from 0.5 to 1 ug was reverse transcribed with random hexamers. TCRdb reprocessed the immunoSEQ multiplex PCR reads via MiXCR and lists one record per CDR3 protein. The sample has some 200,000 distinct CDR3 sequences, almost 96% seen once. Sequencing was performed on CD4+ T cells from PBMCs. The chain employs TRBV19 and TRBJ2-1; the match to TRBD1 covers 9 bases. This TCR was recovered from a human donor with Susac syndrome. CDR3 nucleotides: TGTGCCAGTGCTACAGGGGGCGCCTCTAATGAGCAGTTCTTC. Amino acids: CASATGGASNEQFF. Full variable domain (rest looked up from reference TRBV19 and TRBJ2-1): DGGITQSPKYLFRKEGQNVTLSCEQNLNHDAMYWYRQDPGQGLRLIYYSQIVNDFQKGDIAEGYSVSREKKESFPLTVTSAQKNPTAFYLCASATGGASNEQFFGPGTRLTVL.